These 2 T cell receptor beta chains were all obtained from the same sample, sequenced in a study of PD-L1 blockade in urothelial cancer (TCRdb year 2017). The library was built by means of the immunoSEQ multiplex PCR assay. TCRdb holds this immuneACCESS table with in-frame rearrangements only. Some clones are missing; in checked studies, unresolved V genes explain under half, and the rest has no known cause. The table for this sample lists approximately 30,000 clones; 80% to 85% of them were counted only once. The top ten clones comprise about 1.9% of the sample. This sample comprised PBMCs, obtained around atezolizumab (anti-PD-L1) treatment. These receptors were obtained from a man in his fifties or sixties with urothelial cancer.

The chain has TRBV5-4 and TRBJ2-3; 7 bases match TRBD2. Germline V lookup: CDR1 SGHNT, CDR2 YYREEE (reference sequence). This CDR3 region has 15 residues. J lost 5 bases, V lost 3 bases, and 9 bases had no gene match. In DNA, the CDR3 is TGTGCCAGCAGCTCGGGGCGGGAGCGAGTAGATACGCAGTATTTT. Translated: CASSSGRERVDTQYF. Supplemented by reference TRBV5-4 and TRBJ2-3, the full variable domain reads ETGVTQSPTHLIKTRGQQVTLRCSSQSGHNTVSWYQQALGQGPQFIFQYYREEENGRGNFPPRFSGLQFPNYSSELNVNALELDDSALYLCASSSGRERVDTQYFGPGTRLTVL.

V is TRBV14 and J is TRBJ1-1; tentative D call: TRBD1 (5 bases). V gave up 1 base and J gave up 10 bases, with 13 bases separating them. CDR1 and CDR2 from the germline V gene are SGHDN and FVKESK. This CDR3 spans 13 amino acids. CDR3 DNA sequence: TGTGCCAGCAGCCAAGTAAGGTGGAGGGGAGCTTTCTTT. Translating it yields CASSQVRWRGAFF.